This TCR beta chain was documented in a study of CD4 T cells in relation to SARS-CoV-2 and coronaviruses. The repertoire was sequenced with immunoSEQ multiplex PCR; TCRdb's copy has only in-frame clones and lacks some. Of 18,000 or so clones in the sample, 60% to 80% were seen once. Before the COVID-19 pandemic, during about 2010-2019, CD4+ T cells were taken from unexposed donors. Isolation of CD4+ T cells took place after less than twelve days in culture. On this clone itself: Its antigen is not known.

Germline assignment: CDR1 MDHEN and CDR2 SYDVKM. The CDR3 extends over 15 amino acids. Deletions cut 3 bases from V and 2 bases from J, with 13 bases between. This receptor was identified in a human donor in good health. This rearrangement joins TRBV28 to TRBJ1-2; D call uncertain. Sequenced input: CD4+ T cells from PBMCs, cultured in vitro. The CDR3 DNA follows: TGTGCCAGCAGTTTCTCACAAAATGGAAACTATGGCTACACCTTC. As protein: CASSFSQNGNYGYTF.